This T cell receptor beta chain was profiled in a study of T cell responses to AZD1222 COVID-19 vaccine. In the study overall: Samples with a second dose at about 4 or about 12 weeks were pooled together.

A note on this clone: Its target is not known.

The CDR3 extends over 16 amino acids. Per the germline V gene, CDR1 is MDHEN and CDR2 is SYDVKM. The germline V and J ends were trimmed by 6 bases and 3 bases, with 20 bases remaining between them. General study points: Spike-specific TCR repertoires showed rising breadth and depth after two AZD1222 doses. Sampling captured repertoires only after the peak T cell response. Spike was spanned by vaccine-associated CD4 TCRs, which were dominant at 160-218 and 743-854.

Generated by immunoSEQ multiplex PCR, the TCRdb table keeps only in-frame clones and is missing some. Of 150,000 to 200,000 clones in the sample, 94% were seen once. The input for sequencing was peripheral blood, taken on day 0 of AZD1222 vaccination. The rearrangement joins TRBV28 to TRBJ1-1; TRBD1 is a possible D gene (6 bases). This TCR was recovered from an adult in good health. CDR3 nucleotide sequence: TGTGCCAGCAGACCTCCCAGGGGCACCCCGGACACTGAAGCTTTCTTT. Amino acid sequence: CASRPPRGTPDTEAFF. Complete variable domain (other parts from reference TRBV28 and TRBJ1-1): DVKVTQSSRYLVKRTGEKVFLECVQDMDHENMFWYRQDPGLGLRLIYFSYDVKMKEKGDIPEGYSVSREKKERFSLILESASTNQTSMYLCASRPPRGTPDTEAFFGQGTRLTVV.